These T cell receptor beta chains were read from a single sample in a study of OX40 agonist ivuxolimab in advanced cancers. TCRdb keeps only in-frame clones here, not all; method: immunoSEQ multiplex PCR. The sample has around 79,000 clones, 88% seen once; the top ten hold about 4%. Sample: CD4+ or CD8+ T cells sorted from blood, taken in a trial of the OX40 agonist ivuxolimab. Receptors were obtained from an adult with an advanced solid tumor such as melanoma, head and neck, liver or kidney cancer. The CDR3 runs from the conserved cysteine through the conserved F or W. Each record gives: V gene, clone size, D gene, J gene, CDR3 DNA, CDR3 protein. D genes are given only for firm matches. Only some rows state a clone size, as once, few, many or a class for expanded clones.

>TRBV29-1|-|-|TRBJ1-3
TGCAGCGTAAGGACGGTCCGCGCGAACACCATATATTTT
CSVRTVRANTIYF
>TRBV5-1|-|-|TRBJ2-4
TGCGCCAGCAGCTTATCAGGGCCGGACATTCAGTACTTC
CASSLSGPDIQYF
>TRBV7-2|-|-|TRBJ2-3
TGTGCCAGCAGCAAAGGGGGGGGTCGGACAGATACGCAGTATTTT
CASSKGGGRTDTQYF
>TRBV4-2|-|-|TRBJ2-7
TGTGCCAGCAGCCAGGCCGGATCATACTACGAGCAGTACTTC
CASSQAGSYYEQYF
>TRBV4-2|-|-|TRBJ1-1
TGTGCCAGCAGCCCCCAGGGTGACGTGATTGGGGCTTTCTTT
CASSPQGDVIGAFF
>TRBV18|-|-|TRBJ2-7
TGTGCCAGCTCACCACCCAAGGGAGGGGGGCTTTACGAGCAGTACTTC
CASSPPKGGGLYEQYF
>TRBV14|-|-|TRBJ2-3
TGTGCCAGCAGCCAAGGGCTAGCGCCCAGCACAGATACGCAGTATTTT
CASSQGLAPSTDTQYF
>TRBV7-3|-|-|TRBJ2-1
TGTGCCAGCAGCGCCGGTTCTGAGCAGTTCTTC
CASSAGSEQFF
>TRBV27|-|-|TRBJ1-2
TGTGCCAGCAGTTTAGGGCCGGGGGGTTATGGCTACACCTTC
CASSLGPGGYGYTF
>TRBV5-1|-|-|TRBJ2-2
TGCGCCAGCAGCCTCCGGGACCACAACACCGGGGAGCTGTTTTTT
CASSLRDHNTGELFF
>TRBV6-5|once|TRBD1|TRBJ2-7
TGTGCCAGCACTAAGCAACAGGGGTCCTACGAGCAGTACTTC
CASTKQQGSYEQYF
>TRBV5-1|-|-|TRBJ2-7
TGCGCCAGCAGCCAGGGGACAAGGACCTACGAGCAGTACTTC
CASSQGTRTYEQYF
>TRBV28|-|TRBD1|TRBJ1-5
TGTGCCAGCAGGATCGGACAGGGGAGCGGCTCGGGCAATCAGCCCCAGCATTTT
CASRIGQGSGSGNQPQHF
>TRBV6-4|-|-|TRBJ2-2
TGTGCCAGCAGTCTGTTCGGTGGGGCAACCGGGGAGCTGTTTTTT
CASSLFGGATGELFF
>TRBV7-3|-|-|TRBJ1-5
TGTGCCAGCAGCCGGGAGACTAGCAATCAGCCCCAGCATTTT
CASSRETSNQPQHF
>TRBV6-5|-|-|TRBJ2-7
TGTGCCAGCAATAAGTTTAGGGCTTCCTACGAGCAGTACTTC
CASNKFRASYEQYF
>TRBV29-1|-|-|TRBJ2-6
TGCAGCATTGGTGACTCTGGGGCCAACGTCCTGACTTTC
CSIGDSGANVLTF
>TRBV11-2|few|-|TRBJ1-1
TGTGCCAGCAGCCCGAGGACAGATCGGACTGAAGCTTTCTTT
CASSPRTDRTEAFF
>TRBV2|-|-|TRBJ2-2
TGTGCCAAGAGGTCGCGCACCGGGGAGCTGTTTTTT
CAKRSRTGELFF
>TRBV5-1|-|TRBD2|TRBJ2-3
TGCGCCAGCAGTTCCGGGACTAGCTATACAGATACGCAGTATTTT
CASSSGTSYTDTQYF
>TRBV28|-|-|TRBJ1-3
TGTGCCAGCAGTTTAAGGGGAAACACCATATATTTT
CASSLRGNTIYF
>TRBV6-1|-|-|TRBJ2-4
TGTGCCAGCAGTGAAGCCGCCGGTCCGGGCAAAAACATTCAGTACTTC
CASSEAAGPGKNIQYF
>TRBV6-5|-|TRBD2|TRBJ2-5
TGTGCCAGCGGGCGGGCTAGCGGACAAGAGACCCAGTACTTC
CASGRASGQETQYF
>TRBV14|-|-|TRBJ2-7
TGTGCCAGCAGCAGGGGAAACTCCTACGAGCAGTACTTC
CASSRGNSYEQYF
>TRBV28|once|-|TRBJ2-3
TGTGCCAGCATGGGTTGGCTTCGTGGGGATACGCAGTATTTT
CASMGWLRGDTQYF
>TRBV10-3|-|-|TRBJ1-1
TGTGCCATCAGTGAGACAGCAATGAACACTGAAGCTTTCTTT
CAISETAMNTEAFF
>TRBV29-1|-|TRBD1|TRBJ2-5
TGCAGCGTTGGAGGACAGGGGAGTCGCCAAGAGACCCAGTACTTC
CSVGGQGSRQETQYF
>TRBV2|-|TRBD2|TRBJ2-1
TGTGCCAGCTTGACAGCGGGAGGGGCGCATGAGCAGTTCTTC
CASLTAGGAHEQFF
>TRBV11-2|-|-|TRBJ1-3
TGTGCCAGCAGCCTGACCGACAGCTCTGGAAACACCATATATTTT
CASSLTDSSGNTIYF
>TRBV2|-|TRBD1|TRBJ1-5
TGTGCCAGCACCATAACAGGGGATAGCAATCAGCCCCAGCATTTT
CASTITGDSNQPQHF
>TRBV5-4|-|TRBD1|TRBJ1-2
TGTGCCAGCAGCTTGGGGACAGGGGGCCGGGGCTACACCTTC
CASSLGTGGRGYTF
>TRBV5-1|-|-|TRBJ1-1
TGCGCCAGCAGCTTGGAAGGAGTGGGACGGAATATGAACACTGAAGCTTTCTTT
CASSLEGVGRNMNTEAFF
>TRBV5-8|-|TRBD2|TRBJ2-3
TGTGCCAGCAGCTTAAGTCCTAGCGGGAGATTTGTAGATACGCAGTATTTT
CASSLSPSGRFVDTQYF
>TRBV4-1|-|-|TRBJ1-4
TGCGCCAGCAGCCAAGATCGCGAGGAAAAACTGTTTTTT
CASSQDREEKLFF
>TRBV29-1|-|-|TRBJ1-1
TGCAGCGTTGAAGGATGGGGCACTGAAGCTTTCTTT
CSVEGWGTEAFF
>TRBV21-1|-|-|TRBJ2-4
TGTGCCAGCAGCAAAAAACGACAGGGGAGAGCCAAAAACATTCAGTACTTC
CASSKKRQGRAKNIQYF
>TRBV28|-|-|TRBJ2-5
TGTGCCAGCAGTCCAGGGGACCGAAAGGGGGAGACCCAGTACTTC
CASSPGDRKGETQYF
>TRBV19|-|-|TRBJ1-2
TGTGCCAGTAGTTCAGGACACTTAAACTATGGCTACACCTTC
CASSSGHLNYGYTF
>TRBV4-2|-|-|TRBJ2-2
TGTGCCAGCAGCTCACTAGGGGGGAACACCGGGGAGCTGTTTTTT
CASSSLGGNTGELFF
>TRBV7-9|-|-|TRBJ1-5
TGTGCCAGCAGCTTAGCTGGGGCAGGCAATCAGCCCCAGCATTTT
CASSLAGAGNQPQHF
>TRBV6-1|-|-|TRBJ1-4
TGTGCCAGCAGTGAAGACAGTATTGGGTATGAAAAACTGTTTTTT
CASSEDSIGYEKLFF
>TRBV27|-|TRBD1|TRBJ2-7
TGTGCCAGCAGTTTTACCCTCGGACAGGGGTCCTACGAGCAGTACTTC
CASSFTLGQGSYEQYF
>TRBV7-3|-|TRBD2|TRBJ2-7
TGTGCCAGCAGCTTGCGAAGCGGGACCGAGCAGTACTTC
CASSLRSGTEQYF
>TRBV5-1|-|-|TRBJ2-5
TGCGCCAGCAGCGTGGGTGGGTCTTTGGAGACCCAGTACTTC
CASSVGGSLETQYF
>TRBV5-5|few|-|TRBJ2-1
TGTGCCAGCAGCTTAGGACCCCAATACAATGAGCAGTTCTTC
CASSLGPQYNEQFF